The clone carrying this TCR beta chain has a count of ten or more. The antigen remains undetermined. A primer in the constant region served to generate TCR beta cDNA from roughly 450 ng of total RNA. Construction of TCR beta libraries relied on three successive nested multiplex PCR rounds employing slightly modified ARM-PCR. Researchers ran the first two PCR rounds for around 10 cycles each with TRBV1-TRBV30 forward primers and a C-beta reverse primer. TCRdb passed the multiplex PCR reads through MiXCR, listing each CDR3 protein once. The data show about 190,000 distinct CDR3 sequences, 70% to 90% seen once. The tissue used was unsorted bulk material of about 19-33 mg. RNA and DNA were co-extracted from it with the AllPrep DNA/RNA mini kit. The patients carried chronic HBV infection and had received no treatment. Every tumor contributed samples taken at five separate regions. The sample comes from a study of tumor-infiltrating lymphocytes in primary liver carcinoma. Turning to the study itself: The patients comprised men and women between the ages of 30 and 69 years.

Findings of the study overall: Whereas tumor region pairs overlapped more, tumor-adjacent and tumor-blood pairs overlapped less.

J lost 3 bases, V lost 4 bases, and 5 bases had no gene match. CDR1 is SGHRS and CDR2 is YFSETQ in the germline V gene. The CDR3 covers 14 residues. The chain employs TRBV5-1 and TRBJ1-1, with 8 bases aligning to TRBD1. The material sequenced was tumor tissue from primary liver carcinoma. The TCR originated in a man aged 35 to 55 with primary liver carcinoma and hepatitis B virus infection. Written as DNA, the CDR3 is TGCGCCAGCAGCGTACAGGGGGTGGACACTGAAGCTTTCTTT. Translation gives CASSVQGVDTEAFF.